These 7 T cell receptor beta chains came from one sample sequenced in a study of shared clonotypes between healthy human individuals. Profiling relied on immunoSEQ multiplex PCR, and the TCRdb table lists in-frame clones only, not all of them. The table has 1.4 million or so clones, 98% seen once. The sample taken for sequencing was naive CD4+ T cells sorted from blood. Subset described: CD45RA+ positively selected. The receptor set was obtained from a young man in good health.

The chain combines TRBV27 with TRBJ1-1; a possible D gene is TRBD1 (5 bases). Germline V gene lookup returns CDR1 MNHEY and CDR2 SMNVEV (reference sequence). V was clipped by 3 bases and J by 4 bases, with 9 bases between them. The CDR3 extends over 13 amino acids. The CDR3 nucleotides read TGTGCCAGCAGTTTCCCCGGGGGCACTGAAGCTTTCTTT. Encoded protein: CASSFPGGTEAFF.

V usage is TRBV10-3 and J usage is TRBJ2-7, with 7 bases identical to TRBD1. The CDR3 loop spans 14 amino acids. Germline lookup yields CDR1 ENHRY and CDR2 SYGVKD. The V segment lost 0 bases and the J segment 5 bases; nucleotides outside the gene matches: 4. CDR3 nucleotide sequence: TGTGCCATCAGTGAGTCTTTGACAGGGAACGAGCAGTACTTC. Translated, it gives CAISESLTGNEQYF.

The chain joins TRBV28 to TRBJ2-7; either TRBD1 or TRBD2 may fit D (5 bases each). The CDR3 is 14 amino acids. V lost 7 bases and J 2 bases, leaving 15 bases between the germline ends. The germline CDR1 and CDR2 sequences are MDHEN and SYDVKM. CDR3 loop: CASNTLTGPYEQYF. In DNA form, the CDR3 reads TGTGCCAGCAATACCCTGACGGGGCCCTACGAGCAGTACTTC. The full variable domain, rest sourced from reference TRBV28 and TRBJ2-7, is DVKVTQSSRYLVKRTGEKVFLECVQDMDHENMFWYRQDPGLGLRLIYFSYDVKMKEKGDIPEGYSVSREKKERFSLILESASTNQTSMYLCASNTLTGPYEQYFGPGTRLTVT.

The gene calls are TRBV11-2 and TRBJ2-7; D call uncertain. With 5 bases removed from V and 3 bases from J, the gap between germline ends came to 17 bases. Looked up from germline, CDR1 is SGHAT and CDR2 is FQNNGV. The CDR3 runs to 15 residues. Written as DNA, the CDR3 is TGTGCCAGCAGCGCGCTAGGAGAGCTTCGCTACGAGCAGTACTTC. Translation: CASSALGELRYEQYF.

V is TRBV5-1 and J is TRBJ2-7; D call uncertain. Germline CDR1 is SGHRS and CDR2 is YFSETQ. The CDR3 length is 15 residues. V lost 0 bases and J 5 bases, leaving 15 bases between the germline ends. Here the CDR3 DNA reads TGCGCCAGCAGCTTGGCCGGGCTAGTTGCTAACGAGCAGTACTTC. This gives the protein CASSLAGLVANEQYF.

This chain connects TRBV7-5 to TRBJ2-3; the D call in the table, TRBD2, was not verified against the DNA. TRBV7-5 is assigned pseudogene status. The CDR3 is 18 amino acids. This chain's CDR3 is CVRSWIVSESISTDTQYF. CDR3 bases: TGTGTCAGAAGCTGGATCGTTAGCGAGTCTATAAGCACAGATACGCAGTATTTT.

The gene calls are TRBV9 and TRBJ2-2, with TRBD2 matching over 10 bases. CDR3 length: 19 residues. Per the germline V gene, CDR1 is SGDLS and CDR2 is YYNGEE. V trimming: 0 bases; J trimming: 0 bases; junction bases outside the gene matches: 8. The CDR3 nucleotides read TGTGCCAGCAGCGTAGTAGCGGGAGGACTCCTCGCGAACACCGGGGAGCTGTTTTTT. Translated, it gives CASSVVAGGLLANTGELFF.